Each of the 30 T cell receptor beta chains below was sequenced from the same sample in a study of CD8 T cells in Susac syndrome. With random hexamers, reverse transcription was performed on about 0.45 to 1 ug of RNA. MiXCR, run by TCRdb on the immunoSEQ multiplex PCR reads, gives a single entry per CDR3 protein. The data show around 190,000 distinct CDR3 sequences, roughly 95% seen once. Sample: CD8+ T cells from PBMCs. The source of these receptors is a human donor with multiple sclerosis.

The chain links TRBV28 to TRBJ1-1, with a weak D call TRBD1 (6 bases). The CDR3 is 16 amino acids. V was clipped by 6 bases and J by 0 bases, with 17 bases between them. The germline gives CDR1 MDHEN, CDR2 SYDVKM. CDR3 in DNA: TGTGCCAGCAGCCTAGGTTGGGAGGGGGTGAACACTGAAGCTTTCTTT. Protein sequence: CASSLGWEGVNTEAFF. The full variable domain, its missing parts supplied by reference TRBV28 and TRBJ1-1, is DVKVTQSSRYLVKRTGEKVFLECVQDMDHENMFWYRQDPGLGLRLIYFSYDVKMKEKGDIPEGYSVSREKKERFSLILESASTNQTSMYLCASSLGWEGVNTEAFFGQGTRLTVV.

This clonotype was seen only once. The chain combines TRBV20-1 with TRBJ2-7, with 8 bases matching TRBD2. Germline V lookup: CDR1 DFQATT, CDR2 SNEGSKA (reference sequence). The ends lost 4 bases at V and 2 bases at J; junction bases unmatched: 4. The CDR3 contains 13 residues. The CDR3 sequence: CSANKRGTYEQYF. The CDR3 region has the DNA TGCAGTGCTAATAAGCGGGGGACCTACGAGCAGTACTTC.

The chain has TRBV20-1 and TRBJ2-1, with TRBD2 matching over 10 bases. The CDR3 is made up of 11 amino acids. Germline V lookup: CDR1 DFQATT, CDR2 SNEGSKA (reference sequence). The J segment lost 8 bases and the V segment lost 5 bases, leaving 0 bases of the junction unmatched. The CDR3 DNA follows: TGCAGTGCTGGGACTAGCGATGAGCAGTTCTTC. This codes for CSAGTSDEQFF.

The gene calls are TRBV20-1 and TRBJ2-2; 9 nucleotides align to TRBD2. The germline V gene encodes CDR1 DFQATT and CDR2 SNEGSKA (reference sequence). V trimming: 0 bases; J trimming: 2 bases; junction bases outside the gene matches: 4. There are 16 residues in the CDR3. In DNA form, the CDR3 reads TGCAGTGCTAGAGATCGCGGGGGGGTCAACACCGGGGAGCTGTTTTTT. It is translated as CSARDRGGVNTGELFF.

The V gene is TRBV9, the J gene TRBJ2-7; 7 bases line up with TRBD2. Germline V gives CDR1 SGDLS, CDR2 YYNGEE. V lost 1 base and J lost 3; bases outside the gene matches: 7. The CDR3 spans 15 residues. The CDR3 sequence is CASSVSGTSLYEQYF. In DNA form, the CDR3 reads TGTGCCAGCAGCGTAAGCGGGACGTCTCTCTACGAGCAGTACTTC.

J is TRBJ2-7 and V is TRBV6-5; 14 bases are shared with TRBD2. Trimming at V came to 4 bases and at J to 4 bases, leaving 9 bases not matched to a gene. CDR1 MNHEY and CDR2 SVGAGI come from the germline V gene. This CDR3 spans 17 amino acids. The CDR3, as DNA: TGTGCCAGCAGTTTAAAACACGGGACTAGCGGGAGATACGAGCAGTACTTC. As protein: CASSLKHGTSGRYEQYF.

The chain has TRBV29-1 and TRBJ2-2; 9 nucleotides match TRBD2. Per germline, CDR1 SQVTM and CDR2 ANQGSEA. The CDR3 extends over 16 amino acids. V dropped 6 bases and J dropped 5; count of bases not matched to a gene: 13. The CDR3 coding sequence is TGCAGCGTAGCCGGCGGACTAGCGCATGAGACCGGGGAGCTGTTTTTT. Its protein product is CSVAGGLAHETGELFF.

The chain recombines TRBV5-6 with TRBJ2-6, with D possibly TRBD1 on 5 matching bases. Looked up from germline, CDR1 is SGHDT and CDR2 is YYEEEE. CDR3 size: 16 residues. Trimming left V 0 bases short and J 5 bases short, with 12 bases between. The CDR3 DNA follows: TGTGCCAGCAGCTTGGTGCAGGGCCTTAGGGCCAACGTCCTGACTTTC. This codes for CASSLVQGLRANVLTF.

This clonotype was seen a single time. Here the CDR3 reads CASSLDSWNTEAFF. CDR3 bases: TGTGCCAGCAGTTTGGACAGCTGGAACACTGAAGCTTTCTTT. This chain links TRBV27 with TRBJ1-1; a weak D match, TRBD1 (6 bases). The CDR3 is 14 amino acids. Germline CDR1 is MNHEY and CDR2 is SMNVEV (reference sequence). Trimming removed 3 bases from V and 1 base from J, with 9 bases in between.

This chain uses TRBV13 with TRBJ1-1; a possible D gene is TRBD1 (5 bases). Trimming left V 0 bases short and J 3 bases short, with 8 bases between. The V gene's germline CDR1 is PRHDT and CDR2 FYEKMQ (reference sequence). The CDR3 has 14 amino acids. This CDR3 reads CASSLGTGYTEAFF. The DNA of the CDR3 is TGTGCCAGCAGCTTAGGAACAGGTTACACTGAAGCTTTCTTT.

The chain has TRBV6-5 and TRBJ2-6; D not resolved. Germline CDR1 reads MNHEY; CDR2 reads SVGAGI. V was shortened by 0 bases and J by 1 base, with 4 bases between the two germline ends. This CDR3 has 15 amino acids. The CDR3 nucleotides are TGTGCCAGCAGTTACTCGGATTCTGGGGCCAACGTCCTGACTTTC. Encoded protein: CASSYSDSGANVLTF.

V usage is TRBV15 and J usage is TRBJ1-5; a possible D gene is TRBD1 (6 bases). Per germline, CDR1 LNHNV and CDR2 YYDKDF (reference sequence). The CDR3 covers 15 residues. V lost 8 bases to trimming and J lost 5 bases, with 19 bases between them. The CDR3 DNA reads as TGTGCCACCTCCCAGGACAGTCTGAACCATCAGCCCCAGCATTTT. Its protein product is CATSQDSLNHQPQHF.

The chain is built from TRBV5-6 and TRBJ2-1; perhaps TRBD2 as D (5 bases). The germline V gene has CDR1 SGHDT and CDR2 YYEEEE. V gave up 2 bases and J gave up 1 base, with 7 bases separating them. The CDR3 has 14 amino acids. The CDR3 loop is CASSLRGSYNEQFF. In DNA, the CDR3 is TGTGCCAGCAGCTTAAGAGGGTCCTACAATGAGCAGTTCTTC.

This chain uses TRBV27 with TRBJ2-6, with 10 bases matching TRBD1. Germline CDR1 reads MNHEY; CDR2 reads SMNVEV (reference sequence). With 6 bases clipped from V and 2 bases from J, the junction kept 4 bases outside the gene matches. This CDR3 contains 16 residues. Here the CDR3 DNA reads TGTGCCAGCAGGCGACAGGGGGCGCCTGGGGCCAACGTCCTGACTTTC. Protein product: CASRRQGAPGANVLTF. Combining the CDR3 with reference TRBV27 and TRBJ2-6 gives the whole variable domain EAQVTQNPRYLITVTGKKLTVTCSQNMNHEYMSWYRQDPGLGLRQIYYSMNVEVTDKGDVPEGYKVSRKEKRNFPLILESPSPNQTSLYFCASRRQGAPGANVLTFGAGSRLTVL.

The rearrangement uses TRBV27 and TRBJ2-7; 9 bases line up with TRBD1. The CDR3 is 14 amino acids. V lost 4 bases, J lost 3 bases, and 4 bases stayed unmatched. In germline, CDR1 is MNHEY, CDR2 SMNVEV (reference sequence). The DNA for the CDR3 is TGTGCCAGCAGTTCCCCGACAGGGGGCTACGAGCAGTACTTC. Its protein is CASSSPTGGYEQYF.

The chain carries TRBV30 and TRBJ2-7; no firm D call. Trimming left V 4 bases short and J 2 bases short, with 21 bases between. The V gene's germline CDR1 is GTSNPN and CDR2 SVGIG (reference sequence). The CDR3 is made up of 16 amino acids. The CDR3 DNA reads TGTGCCTGGATTTCAGATAGCTCGGCCCCAGCCTACGAGCAGTACTTC. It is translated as CAWISDSSAPAYEQYF. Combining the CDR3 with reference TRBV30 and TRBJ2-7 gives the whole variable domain SQTIHQWPATLVQPVGSPLSLECTVEGTSNPNLYWYRQAAGRGLQLLFYSVGIGQISSEVPQNLSASRPQDRQFILSSKKLLLSDSGFYLCAWISDSSAPAYEQYFGPGTRLTVT.

Here the CDR3 reads CATSETGTGVDEQYF. The CDR3 DNA is TGTGCCACCAGCGAAACCGGGACAGGGGTAGATGAGCAGTACTTC. The chain couples TRBV15 to TRBJ2-7; 10 bases are a match to TRBD1. The CDR3 is made up of 15 amino acids. The J segment lost 7 bases and the V segment lost 5 bases, leaving 11 bases of the junction unmatched. CDR1 and CDR2 (germline): LNHNV, YYDKDF (reference sequence).

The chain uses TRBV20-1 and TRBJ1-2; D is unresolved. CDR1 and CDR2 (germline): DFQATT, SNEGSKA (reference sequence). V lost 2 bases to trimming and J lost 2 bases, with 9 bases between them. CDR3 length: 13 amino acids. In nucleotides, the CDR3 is TGCAGTGCTAGATTGCCAGGAAACTATGGCTACACCTTC. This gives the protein CSARLPGNYGYTF.

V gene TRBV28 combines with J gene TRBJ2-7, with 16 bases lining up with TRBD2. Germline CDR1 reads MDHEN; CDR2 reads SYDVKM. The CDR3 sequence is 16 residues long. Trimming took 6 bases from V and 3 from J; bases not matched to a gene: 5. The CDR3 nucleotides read TGTGCCAGCAGGTCGGGACTAGCGGGGGGGGTCTACGAGCAGTACTTC. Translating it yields CASRSGLAGGVYEQYF.

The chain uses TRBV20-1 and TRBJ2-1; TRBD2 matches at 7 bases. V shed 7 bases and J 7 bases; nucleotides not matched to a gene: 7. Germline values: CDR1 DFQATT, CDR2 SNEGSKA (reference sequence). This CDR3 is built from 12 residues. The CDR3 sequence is CSGREWGNEQFF. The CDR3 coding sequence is TGCAGTGGGCGGGAGTGGGGGAATGAGCAGTTCTTC.

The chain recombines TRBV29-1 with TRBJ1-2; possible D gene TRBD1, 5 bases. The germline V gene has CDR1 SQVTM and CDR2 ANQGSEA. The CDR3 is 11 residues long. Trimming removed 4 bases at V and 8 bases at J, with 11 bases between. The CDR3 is CSVAGGGGYTF. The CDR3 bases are TGCAGCGTTGCTGGGGGAGGCGGCTACACCTTC.

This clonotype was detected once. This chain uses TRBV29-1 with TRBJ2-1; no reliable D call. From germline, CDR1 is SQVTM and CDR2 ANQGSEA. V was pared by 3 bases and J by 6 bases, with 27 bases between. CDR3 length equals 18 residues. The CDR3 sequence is CSVEARGGRVRVGNEQFF. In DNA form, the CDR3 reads TGCAGCGTTGAGGCCCGAGGTGGTCGGGTACGGGTGGGCAATGAGCAGTTCTTC.

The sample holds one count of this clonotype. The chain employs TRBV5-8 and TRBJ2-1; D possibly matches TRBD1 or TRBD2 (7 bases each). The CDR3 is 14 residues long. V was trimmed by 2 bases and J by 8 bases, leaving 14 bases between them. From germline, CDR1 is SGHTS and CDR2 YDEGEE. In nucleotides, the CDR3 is TGTGCCAGCAGCTTTTGGCCAGGGGGGGATGAGCAGTTCTTC. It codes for CASSFWPGGDEQFF.

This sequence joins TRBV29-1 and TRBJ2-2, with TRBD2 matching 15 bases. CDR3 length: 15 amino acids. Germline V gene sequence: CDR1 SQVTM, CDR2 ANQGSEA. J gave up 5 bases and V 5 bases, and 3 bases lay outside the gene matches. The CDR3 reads CSVPGLAGGTGELFF. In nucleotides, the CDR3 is TGCAGCGTTCCGGGACTAGCGGGAGGTACCGGGGAGCTGTTTTTT.

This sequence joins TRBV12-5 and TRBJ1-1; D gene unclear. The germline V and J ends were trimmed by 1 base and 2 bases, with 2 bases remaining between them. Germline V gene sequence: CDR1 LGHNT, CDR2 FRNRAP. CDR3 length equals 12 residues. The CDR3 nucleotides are TGTGCTAGTGGTTTGGGTAACACTGAAGCTTTCTTT. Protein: CASGLGNTEAFF.

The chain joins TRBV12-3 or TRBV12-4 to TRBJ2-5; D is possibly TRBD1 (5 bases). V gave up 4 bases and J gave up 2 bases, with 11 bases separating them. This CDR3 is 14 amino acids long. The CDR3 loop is CASSSLDNQETQYF. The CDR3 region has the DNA TGTGCCAGCAGTTCCCTGGACAATCAAGAGACCCAGTACTTC.

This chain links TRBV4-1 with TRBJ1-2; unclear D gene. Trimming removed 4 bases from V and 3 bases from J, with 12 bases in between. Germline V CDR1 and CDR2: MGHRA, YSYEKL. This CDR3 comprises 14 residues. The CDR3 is CASSPTEGYYGYTF. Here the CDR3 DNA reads TGCGCCAGCAGCCCTACGGAGGGCTACTATGGCTACACCTTC.

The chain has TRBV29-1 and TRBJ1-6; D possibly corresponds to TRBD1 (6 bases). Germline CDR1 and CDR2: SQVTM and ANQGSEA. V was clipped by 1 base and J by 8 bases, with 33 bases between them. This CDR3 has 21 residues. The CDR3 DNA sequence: TGCAGCGTTGAAGGGGCGTCGCTCGGGGGGCTAGAATACAGAGTATATTCACCCCTCCACTTT. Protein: CSVEGASLGGLEYRVYSPLHF.

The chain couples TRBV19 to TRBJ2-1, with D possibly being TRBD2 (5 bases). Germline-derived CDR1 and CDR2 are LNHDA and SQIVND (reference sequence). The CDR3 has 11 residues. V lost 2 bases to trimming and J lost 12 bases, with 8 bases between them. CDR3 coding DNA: TGTGCCAGTAGTATACTAGCACGGCAGTTCTTC. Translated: CASSILARQFF. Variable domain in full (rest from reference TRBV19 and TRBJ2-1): DGGITQSPKYLFRKEGQNVTLSCEQNLNHDAMYWYRQDPGQGLRLIYYSQIVNDFQKGDIAEGYSVSREKKESFPLTVTSAQKNPTAFYLCASSILARQFFGPGTRLTVL.

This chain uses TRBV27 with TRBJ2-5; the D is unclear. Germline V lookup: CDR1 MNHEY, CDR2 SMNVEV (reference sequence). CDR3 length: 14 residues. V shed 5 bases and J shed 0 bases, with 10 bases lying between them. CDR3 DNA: TGTGCCAGCAGTCCCACACTGGACCAAGAGACCCAGTACTTC. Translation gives CASSPTLDQETQYF.